This paragraph covers one T cell receptor beta chain sequence. CD45RO-negative, CCR7-positively selected cells formed the naive CD8 fraction, excluding terminally differentiated effector memory CD45RA+ cells. These data are taken from a study of shared clonotypes between healthy human individuals. The CDR3 length is 15 residues. Germline values: CDR1 SGHTA, CDR2 FQGTGA. V was trimmed by 3 bases and J by 4 bases, leaving 14 bases between them. Profiling relied on immunoSEQ multiplex PCR, and the TCRdb table lists in-frame clones only, not all of them. The sample carries around 2,000,000 clones, about 94% recorded once.

This receptor was taken from a man aged 18 to 30 in good health. This sequence joins TRBV7-3 and TRBJ2-3; D is perhaps TRBD1 (7 bases). The sequenced sample consisted of naive CD8+ T cells sorted from blood. CDR3 DNA: TGTGCCAGCAGCTTGGAGGGGGCCTATTCAGATACGCAGTATTTT. This codes for CASSLEGAYSDTQYF.